These 6 T cell receptor beta chains originate from one sample sequenced in a study of blood T cell repertoires in COVID-19. Repertoires were generated with immunoSEQ multiplex PCR, while TCRdb's copy carries only in-frame clones and drops some. The repertoire consists of roughly 290,000 clones, with around four fifths occurring once and the leading ten covering about 4%. The sequencing input was peripheral blood. Receptors originate from a woman between 50 and 59 years old with active or convalescent COVID-19.

J is TRBJ2-1 and V is TRBV6-5, with TRBD2 matching over 7 bases. There are 14 residues in the CDR3. Germline V gives CDR1 MNHEY, CDR2 SVGAGI. Unmatched junction bases numbered 7, after V lost 5 bases and J lost 6 bases. CDR3 bases: TGTGCCAGCAGTACGGGGACTACAGTCAATGAGCAGTTCTTC. Translating gives CASSTGTTVNEQFF.

This clone has just one count. V usage is TRBV7-2 and J usage is TRBJ2-7, with TRBD1 matching over 7 bases. Germline assignment: CDR1 SGHTA and CDR2 FQGNSA. Germline trimming cut 5 bases from V and 0 bases from J; bases unmatched to any gene: 4. CDR3 length: 14 residues. The DNA for the CDR3 is TGTGCCAGCAGCCTGGACAGGATCTCCTACGAGCAGTACTTC. It encodes CASSLDRISYEQYF.

V usage is TRBV5-4 and J usage is TRBJ2-5, with D possibly TRBD1 on 6 matching bases. The ends were cut back, 4 bases at V and 0 bases at J, with 10 bases in the middle. From germline, CDR1 is SGHNT and CDR2 YYREEE (reference sequence). The CDR3 covers 14 residues. The CDR3: CASSPDSNQETQYF. The CDR3 nucleotides are TGTGCCAGCAGCCCGGACAGCAACCAAGAGACCCAGTACTTC.

The chain employs TRBV12-5 and TRBJ2-1; 10 positions agree with TRBD2. The CDR3 sequence is 14 residues long. The germline V gene encodes CDR1 LGHNT and CDR2 FRNRAP. J was trimmed by 6 bases and V by 5 bases; bases with no gene match: 4. The DNA for the CDR3 is TGTGCTAGTGGTGCTAGCGGGAGATTCAATGAGCAGTTCTTC. It codes for CASGASGRFNEQFF.

V usage is TRBV9 and J usage is TRBJ2-1, with D maybe TRBD2 (6 bases). V shed 0 bases and J shed 1 base, with 8 bases lying between them. The germline CDR1 and CDR2 sequences are SGDLS and YYNGEE. The CDR3 has 15 residues. CDR3: CASSVAGRSYNEQFF. For the CDR3, the DNA is TGTGCCAGCAGCGTAGCAGGGAGGTCCTACAATGAGCAGTTCTTC.

The chain links TRBV13 to TRBJ2-7, with 10 bases that match TRBD1. Germline V gene sequence: CDR1 PRHDT, CDR2 FYEKMQ (reference sequence). This CDR3 has 15 amino acids. Germline trimming cut 2 bases from V and 5 bases from J; bases unmatched to any gene: 6. The CDR3 here is CASSLRDRGVHEQYF. DNA for the CDR3: TGTGCCAGCAGCTTACGGGACAGGGGAGTGCACGAGCAGTACTTC.